These T cell receptor beta chains were read from a single sample in a study of T-cell memory formation after mild COVID-19. MiXCR, run by TCRdb on the 5' RACE reads, gives a single entry per CDR3 protein. The table lists 400,000 to 450,000 distinct CDR3 sequences, more than 15% of them singletons, with 20% to 25% in the top ten. The sequenced sample consisted of PBMCs or a T cell subset sorted from them (not recorded which). The origin of the receptors is a man aged 18-30 years who had mild COVID-19 (a few samples of this study predate the infection). Cell type and time point are not known. Each CDR3 is given with its conserved first and last residue. D genes are given only for firm matches. Rows give clone size only sometimes, using once, few, many, or a class for an expanded clone.

j_gene	d_gene	abundance	v_gene	CDR3nt	CDR3aa
TRBJ2-5	TRBD2	few	TRBV18	TGTGCCAGCTCATCGGGACTATTCGAGACCCAGTACTTC	CASSSGLFETQYF
TRBJ2-5	TRBD1	NA	TRBV28	TGTGCCAGCAGTTCCATACAGGGGGCCCAAGAGACCCAGTACTTC	CASSSIQGAQETQYF
TRBJ2-6	NA	once	TRBV5-1	TGCGCCAGCAGCGGGTCCGCAAACTCTGGGGCCAACGTCCTGACTTTC	CASSGSANSGANVLTF
TRBJ2-7	NA	NA	TRBV6-6	TGTGCCAGCATCGGGTCGGGACAAAACTACGAGCAGTACTTC	CASIGSGQNYEQYF
TRBJ2-2	NA	few	TRBV4-1	TGCGCCAGCAGCGTAACCGAAGGGAGAACCGGGGAGCTGTTTTTT	CASSVTEGRTGELFF
TRBJ1-1	TRBD1	NA	TRBV5-1	TGCGCCAGCAGGCGTACCGGGACAGACATGAACACTGAAGCTTTCTTT	CASRRTGTDMNTEAFF
TRBJ1-5	NA	few	TRBV6-1	TGTGCCAGCAGTCAGCAGGGTCGAAATCAGCCCCAGCATTTT	CASSQQGRNQPQHF
TRBJ2-5	NA	few	TRBV6-6	TGTGCCAGCACTCCCTCGACAGGGGGAGCGGGGGTTCAAGAGACCCAGTACTTC	CASTPSTGGAGVQETQYF
TRBJ2-3	TRBD2	NA	TRBV11-1	TGTGCCAGCAGCTTTCCGGGACTAGCGGGCAGCACAGATACGCAGTATTTT	CASSFPGLAGSTDTQYF
TRBJ2-1	NA	few	TRBV7-9	TGTGCCAGCAGCACGCGCGGGACACCTTCCATCAATGAGCAGTTCTTC	CASSTRGTPSINEQFF
TRBJ2-2	NA	NA	TRBV18	TGTGCCAGCTCACAACTTCCCGGGACAGGGGAGCTGTTTTTT	CASSQLPGTGELFF
TRBJ2-2	TRBD2	NA	TRBV10-3	TGTGCCATCAGTGGGGGGGGAGCGGACACCGGGGAGCTGTTTTTT	CAISGGGADTGELFF
TRBJ1-2	TRBD1	NA	TRBV30	TGTGCCTGGAGTCGGACAGGGGGCTATTGGAACTATGGCTACACCTTC	CAWSRTGGYWNYGYTF
TRBJ2-7	NA	NA	TRBV12-3/TRBV12-4	TGTGCCAGCACCAGAGGACCCTACGAGCAGTACTTC	CASTRGPYEQYF
TRBJ2-1	NA	many	TRBV5-1	TGCGCCAGCAGCTTGGATGGTGAAGGCTACAATGAGCAGTTCTTC	CASSLDGEGYNEQFF
TRBJ1-4	NA	few	TRBV29-1	TGCAGCGCAGGAGAAAATATAGGGAAACTGTTTTTT	CSAGENIGKLFF
TRBJ2-3	NA	NA	TRBV5-1	TGCGCCAGCAGCGTCCAGGAGCCGCACACAGATACGCAGTATTTT	CASSVQEPHTDTQYF
TRBJ2-5	TRBD1	many	TRBV5-1	TGCGCCAGCAGGCGAACCGGGACAGGGGGAGAGACCCAGTACTTC	CASRRTGTGGETQYF
TRBJ2-3	NA	few	TRBV7-3	TGTGCCAGCAGCTCCAGGGTAGGGGGAGGTACGCAGTATTTT	CASSSRVGGGTQYF
TRBJ1-2	NA	NA	TRBV7-3	TGTGCCAGCAGCGCACCGGGGGGGAGCGGCTACACCTTC	CASSAPGGSGYTF
TRBJ2-5	NA	NA	TRBV4-1	TGCGCCAGCAGCCAAGACCAACCGGGACGGTCAGAGACCCAGTACTTC	CASSQDQPGRSETQYF
TRBJ1-6	TRBD1	many	TRBV4-2	TGTGCCAGCAGCCAAGAATGGCAGGGGGCGGATAATTCACCCCTCCACTTT	CASSQEWQGADNSPLHF
TRBJ1-4	TRBD1	few	TRBV20-1	TGCAGTGCTAGCCCACCGGGACAGATTGATGAAAAACTGTTTTTT	CSASPPGQIDEKLFF
TRBJ1-2	NA	NA	TRBV12-3/TRBV12-4	TGTGCCAGCAGTTTATCAGTTGGGGGAGGCCATGGCTACACCTTC	CASSLSVGGGHGYTF
TRBJ2-3	NA	NA	TRBV20-1	TGCAGGGGCCGTGGGACTGTCACAGATACGCAGTATTTT	CRGRGTVTDTQYF
TRBJ1-1	NA	NA	TRBV6-6	TGTGCCAGCACCCGCCTTTTCCTGGGAGGGCGGAACACTGAAGCTTTCTTT	CASTRLFLGGRNTEAFF
TRBJ2-3	NA	NA	TRBV7-9	TGTGCCAGCAGCCTGCTGGGACTGCGGATTGATACGCAGTATTTT	CASSLLGLRIDTQYF
TRBJ2-3	NA	few	TRBV5-4	TGTGCCAGCAGCTTGGTGGGCAGAGGACCTAGCACAGATACGCAGTATTTT	CASSLVGRGPSTDTQYF
TRBJ2-3	NA	NA	TRBV7-2	TGTGCCAGCAGCTTACTAAAGAAGGGTACGCAGTATTTT	CASSLLKKGTQYF
TRBJ1-1	TRBD1	NA	TRBV6-1	TGTGCCAGCAGCGACAGGGGGCTTCGGGCTGAAGCTTTCTTT	CASSDRGLRAEAFF
TRBJ1-1	NA	NA	TRBV12-3/TRBV12-4	TGTGCCAGCAGTTTTAACAGGCTCACTGAAGCTTTCTTT	CASSFNRLTEAFF
TRBJ2-3	TRBD2	NA	TRBV29-1	TGCAGCGTTGTGCCTAGCGGGGTTGTGGCGGATACGCAGTATTTT	CSVVPSGVVADTQYF
TRBJ2-5	TRBD2	many	TRBV4-1	TGCGCCAGCAGCCAGCCCAGGACTAGCCAGACCCAGTACTTC	CASSQPRTSQTQYF
TRBJ2-6	NA	few	TRBV5-1	TGCGCCAGCAGCTCACCCAGCTCTGGGGCCAACGTCCTGACTTTC	CASSSPSSGANVLTF
TRBJ2-3	TRBD2	few	TRBV12-3/TRBV12-4	TGTGCCAGCAGTCCACGGAGCGGGGGGGGGCATACGCAGTATTTT	CASSPRSGGGHTQYF
TRBJ2-3	NA	many	TRBV5-5	TGTGCCAGCAACGCTTTACCCCGGGACACCAGTATGGCTGGTACGCAGTATTTT	CASNALPRDTSMAGTQYF
TRBJ1-4	TRBD1	NA	TRBV7-8	TGTGCCAGCAGCTCAACCGGACAGGGGGGACTGTTTTTT	CASSSTGQGGLFF